The rows below give T cell receptor beta chains drawn from one sample of a study of cytomegalovirus exposure and HLA in healthy donors. Generated by immunoSEQ multiplex PCR, the TCRdb table keeps only in-frame clones and is missing some. The table records 100,000 to 150,000 clones, 80% to 85% of them present only once. Sequencing was done on a sample of PBMCs. Receptor source: a man aged 18 to 35 in good health and CMV-seronegative. CDR3s include the opening cysteine and the closing phenylalanine or tryptophan. Each record gives: clone size, D gene, J gene, V gene, CDR3 DNA, CDR3 protein. D genes are given only for firm matches. The size entry is marked missing in some rows and otherwise reads once, few, many or a size class.

>NA|NA|TRBJ2-7|TRBV21-1
TGTGCCAGCTGCTACGTAGCGGTTCGATCCTACGAGCAGTACTTC
CASCYVAVRSYEQYF
>NA|TRBD2|TRBJ2-2|TRBV11-2
TGTGCCAGCAGCACCAGCTGGCCTAGCGGACGGAACACCGGGGAGCTGTTTTTT
CASSTSWPSGRNTGELFF
>NA|NA|TRBJ2-1|TRBV27
TGTGCCAGCAGCTCGCAGGGACACCGACGATACAATGAGCAGTTCTTC
CASSSQGHRRYNEQFF
>NA|NA|TRBJ1-4|TRBV30
TGTGCCTGGAGTACAGCAACTAATGAAAAACTGTTTTTT
CAWSTATNEKLFF
>NA|NA|TRBJ2-3|TRBV4-1
TGCGCCAGCAGCTCAAATCCGGGTACAGATACGCAGTATTTT
CASSSNPGTDTQYF
>NA|NA|TRBJ1-5|TRBV6-5
TGTGCCAGCAGTTACGGTACGGGAAATCAGCCCCAGCATTTT
CASSYGTGNQPQHF
>NA|NA|TRBJ2-5|TRBV20-1
TGCAGTGCTAAATTACAAGAGACCCAGTACTTC
CSAKLQETQYF
>NA|NA|TRBJ1-2|TRBV2
TGTGCCAGCAGTGAATATGGGGGGGTTCGGCGAACGAAGCAATATGGCTACACCTTC
CASSEYGGVRRTKQYGYTF
>NA|TRBD2|TRBJ2-7|TRBV7-9
TGTGCCAGCAGCCCCGGGGGGTACGAGCAGTACTTC
CASSPGGYEQYF
>NA|TRBD1|TRBJ1-1|TRBV9
TGTGCCAGCAGCGCCTCAGGGGGGCGAATCGCTGAAGCTTTCTTT
CASSASGGRIAEAFF
>NA|TRBD1|TRBJ2-1|TRBV6-4
TGTGCCAGCAGTCGGGACAGCGACTACAATGAGCAGTTCTTC
CASSRDSDYNEQFF
>once|TRBD1|TRBJ2-1|TRBV6-5
TGTGCCAGCAGAAACAGGGGCTCCTACAATGAGCAGTTCTTC
CASRNRGSYNEQFF
>NA|TRBD2|TRBJ2-7|TRBV9
TGTGCCAGCAGCATTACCTCCGGGACTAGCGGGGTCTACGAGCAGTACTTC
CASSITSGTSGVYEQYF
>NA|TRBD1|TRBJ1-2|TRBV5-6
TGTGCCAGCAGCCCAGGGAAAAGAGGGACAGCTTATGGCTACACCTTC
CASSPGKRGTAYGYTF
>NA|TRBD1|TRBJ2-7|TRBV4-3
TGCGCCAGCAGCCAATTCTGGACAGGGCTCGCCGAGCAGTACTTC
CASSQFWTGLAEQYF
>NA|NA|TRBJ2-7|TRBV5-6
TGTGCCAGCAGCGGCAGACATTTATCCTACGAGCAGTACTTC
CASSGRHLSYEQYF
>NA|NA|TRBJ2-3|TRBV7-9
TGTGCCAGCAGCTTAGAGCGGTTCACAGATACGCAGTATTTT
CASSLERFTDTQYF